This T cell receptor beta chain was sequenced during a study of cytomegalovirus exposure and HLA in healthy donors listed by TCRdb under 2017. With respect to the entire study: According to a later analysis, the roughly 120 validation repertoires were produced on the same platform as the 700 or so repertoires of the first cohort. The study was designed to test whether signatures of past pathogen exposure could be identified by cataloging public T cell receptors. Along with the 666-subject first cohort, a separate validation cohort of more than 90 different subjects was used. To predict cytomegalovirus infection status, the study brought together high-throughput TCR immunosequencing, statistical association of individual TCRs with disease status, and machine learning.

Here is what the overall study found, with its caveats: In both the original and validation cohorts, the classifier was reported to diagnose cytomegalovirus status with high specificity and sensitivity. A few of the identified cytomegalovirus-associated TCR beta chains were confirmed in vitro to be specific for cytomegalovirus antigens. The study gave a list of some 150 TCR beta chains associated with cytomegalovirus. A later analysis found that TCRs clustered in the first cohort also tended to co-occur in the roughly 120 validation repertoires, with more than 90% of cluster scores above 0. The validation cohort had no HLA typing available for a later analysis, so co-occurrence within that cohort was assessed over all 120 or so repertoires. While some public TCRs were present in many individuals, most TCR sequences turned up only very rarely across donors. The authors suggested that the approach could potentially be generalized to other disease states and immunological phenotypes.

The donors belonged to the validation cohort of over a hundred subjects, which was separate from the roughly 670-subject first cohort. Remarks on this clone: It has no known antigen specificity. No per-base quality is available; no much larger clone lies one base away.

The library was produced with the immunoSEQ multiplex PCR assay. The source study handled its data this way. To diagnose cytomegalovirus status from the catalog of TCR beta chain sequences, a statistical classification framework was built. As stored in TCRdb, this immuneACCESS dataset retains in-frame rearrangements with V and J assigned. A fraction of the clones does not appear; measured against another copy, unresolved V genes explain less than half of the discrepancy, and the remainder lacks a known reason. V, J and clone size are those of that table, while D and trimming were read from the DNA. This sample has about 60,000 clones in its table, and over 90% of those were observed once. The ten most abundant clones make up about 6.5% of the sample. This sequence was found in a woman aged 18-29 years in good health and CMV-seropositive. The sample consisted of PBMCs.

The CDR3 region: CASSEPGVEDEQYF. The DNA sequence is as follows: TGTGCCAGCAGTGAACCAGGGGTTGAGGACGAGCAGTACTTC. The chain uses TRBV6-1 and TRBJ2-7; TRBD1 is a weak D gene call, 6 bases matching. Trimming removed 2 bases from V and 5 bases from J, leaving 13 bases between the germline ends. Taken from the germline V gene, the CDR1 and CDR2 loops are MNHNS and SASEGT. Its CDR3 holds 14 amino acids, cysteine through phenylalanine. The only DNA kept is the CDR3, 42 bases in frame from the first base.